This TCR beta chain was sequenced in a study of T cell repertoires in cytomegalovirus infection. Study as a whole: An indication of both CMV infection and matching HLA type came from public TCR beta signatures. Study results and limitations: Individuals carrying CMV plus the relevant HLA were identified by cumulative frequency of public TCR beta families.

This clonotype was counted only a few times. Its antigen is still unknown. TCRdb re-derived calls from the reads in MiXCR, one entry per CDR3 protein. Counted here are about a million distinct CDR3 sequences, around 30% occurring once; the ten biggest clones make up more than 13%. Per the germline V gene, CDR1 is SGHDN and CDR2 is FVKESK. After removal of 9 bases from V and 0 bases from J, the junction contained 7 bases not matched to a gene. This CDR3 is 15 amino acids long. The sequencing used cultured CD8+ T cells from PBMCs, collected from culture after CMV antigen stimulation. The rearrangement uses TRBV14 and TRBJ2-1; 8 bases align to TRBD1. The receptor's source is a human donor in good health (CMV status not recorded). Some clones in this sample may be carry-over from other donors' samples. This CDR3 reads CASKGTGGSYNEQFF. The CDR3 nucleotides read TGTGCCAGTAAAGGGACAGGTGGCTCCTACAATGAGCAGTTCTTC.